This is a list of T cell receptor beta chains from one sample in a study of blood T cells in healthy people across ages. MiXCR, applied by TCRdb to the 5' RACE reads, yields one record per CDR3 protein. The data contain fewer than 2,000,000 distinct CDR3 sequences, roughly a third of them singletons. Sequencing input: blood. These receptors originate from a woman in her twenties or thirties in good health. Both conserved end residues are part of each CDR3. A D gene is named only where the DNA matches it firmly. Some rows mark clone size as missing; the rest say once, few, many or name a class of expanded clone.

d_call	cdr3_length	v_call	j_call	clone_size	cdr3_nt	cdr3_aa
.	15	TRBV20-1	TRBJ2-3	.	TGCAGTGCTAGAGATCCGGGGAACGGGGAAGATACGCAGTATTTT	CSARDPGNGEDTQYF
TRBD1	15	TRBV6-1	TRBJ2-7	.	TGTGCCAGCATTCCCGCGGGACAGGGATCGGGCGAGCAGTACTTC	CASIPAGQGSGEQYF
TRBD1	15	TRBV20-1	TRBJ1-2	few	TGCAGTGCTAGGGAGCCGGGACAGGGGTTGGATGGCTACACCTTC	CSAREPGQGLDGYTF
.	12	TRBV9	TRBJ1-2	.	TGTGCCAGCGAGAGTCTTAACTATGGCTACACCTTC	CASESLNYGYTF
.	14	TRBV7-8	TRBJ1-5	.	TGTGCCAGCAGCTTAGGCAAGAGCAATCAGCCCCAGCATTTT	CASSLGKSNQPQHF
TRBD2	16	TRBV13	TRBJ2-3	few	TGTGCCAGCAGCATTTCTAGCGGGATAAGCACAGATACGCAGTATTTT	CASSISSGISTDTQYF
.	15	TRBV27	TRBJ2-3	.	TGTGCCAGCGCCGGGGCTAGCCACCTAATTAATACGCAGTATTTT	CASAGASHLINTQYF
TRBD1	14	TRBV27	TRBJ1-4	.	TGTGCCAGCAGTTCACAGGGGGGGGATGAAAAACTGTTTTTT	CASSSQGGDEKLFF
TRBD2	14	TRBV7-9	TRBJ2-5	few	TGTGCCAGCAGCGAGGCGGGAGACTACAATGAGCAGTACTTC	CASSEAGDYNEQYF
.	14	TRBV6-4	TRBJ2-1	.	TGTGCCAGCAGTGAAACCGGGAACTACAATGAGCAGTTCTTC	CASSETGNYNEQFF
.	14	TRBV11-1	TRBJ2-7	.	TGTGCCAGCAGCTTAGCGGGCAGAAACTACGAGCAGTACTTC	CASSLAGRNYEQYF
.	13	TRBV9	TRBJ2-3	.	TGTGCCAGCAGCGTTGGAGAGGCGGATACGCAGTATTTT	CASSVGEADTQYF
TRBD1	14	TRBV5-1	TRBJ2-7	.	TGCGCCAGCAGCTTGGGACAGGGGTCCAGCGAGCAGTACTTC	CASSLGQGSSEQYF
.	12	TRBV29-1	TRBJ2-1	many	TGCAGCGTTGAAGAAGGTTACAATGAGCAGTTCTTC	CSVEEGYNEQFF
.	14	TRBV20-1	TRBJ1-2	few	TGCAGTGCCCTCCCCTTGACCCAGGAGTATGGCTACACCTTC	CSALPLTQEYGYTF
.	15	TRBV28	TRBJ2-3	once	TGTGCCAGTATCGTTACCGGGACGACTACAGGCACGCAGTATTTT	CASIVTGTTTGTQYF
TRBD1	13	TRBV19	TRBJ1-2	few	TGTGCCAGTATCACACAGGGGGCTGATGGCTACACCTTC	CASITQGADGYTF
.	14	TRBV6-6	TRBJ1-4	.	TGTGCCAGCAGTACCGCAGGGCCTAATGAAAAACTGTTTTTT	CASSTAGPNEKLFF
TRBD2	17	TRBV20-1	TRBJ2-1	many	TGCAGTGCTAGATGGGCCCCTAGCGGGGGGGCCTACAATGAGCAGTTCTTC	CSARWAPSGGAYNEQFF
TRBD1	15	TRBV6-6	TRBJ2-3	once	TGTGCCAGCAGTCCGGGACAGGGGATTGAGGATACGCAGTATTTT	CASSPGQGIEDTQYF
.	13	TRBV5-1	TRBJ2-3	few	TGCGCCAGCAGCCTCAGACAGGCGGATACGCAGTATTTT	CASSLRQADTQYF
TRBD1	14	TRBV27	TRBJ1-1	few	TGTGCCAGCAGTTTTACAGGGGCTGGGACTGAAGCTTTCTTT	CASSFTGAGTEAFF
.	12	TRBV4-1	TRBJ2-1	.	TGCGCCAGCAGCCACGAGTGGAATGAGCAGTTCTTC	CASSHEWNEQFF
TRBD1	14	TRBV3-1	TRBJ1-2	once	TGTGCCAGCAACCAAGGGACAGAAGGGTATGGCTACACCTTC	CASNQGTEGYGYTF
.	13	TRBV20-1	TRBJ2-7	.	TGCAGTGCTAACTCAGGGGGGGCTGTCGAGCAGTACTTC	CSANSGGAVEQYF
.	14	TRBV5-1	TRBJ2-1	few	TGCGCCAGCAGCTACAATAGGGACAATTTGGGGCAGTTCTTC	CASSYNRDNLGQFF
.	13	TRBV7-3	TRBJ2-1	many	TGTGCCAGCAGCTTCGGCCCAAACAATGAGCAGTTCTTC	CASSFGPNNEQFF
.	16	TRBV10-3	TRBJ1-2	many	TGTGCCATCAGTGAGTCACGCCGGGTCTCGGACTATGGCTACACCTTC	CAISESRRVSDYGYTF
TRBD1	16	TRBV29-1	TRBJ2-5	.	TGCAGCGACCTGAGTTTCCGGGACAGGGGCTACAATGAGCAGTACTTC	CSDLSFRDRGYNEQYF
.	13	TRBV7-9	TRBJ2-3	many	TGTGCCAGCAGCTTATTCCCTACAGATACGCAGTATTTT	CASSLFPTDTQYF
.	16	TRBV7-2	TRBJ2-3	few	TGTGCCAGCAGCTTAGTTGGCCCCCCGAGCCCAGATACGCAGTATTTT	CASSLVGPPSPDTQYF
.	13	TRBV19	TRBJ1-5	.	TGTGCCAGTAGTATACAGGGCGGAGAGCCCCAGCATTTT	CASSIQGGEPQHF
.	17	TRBV11-3	TRBJ2-3	.	TGTGCCAGCAGCTTACGAGTGGGCCGTCAGAGCACAGATACGCAGTATTTT	CASSLRVGRQSTDTQYF
.	12	TRBV6-1	TRBJ1-5	few	TGTGCCAGCAGTGTACCGGGGCAGCCCCAGCATTTT	CASSVPGQPQHF
.	12	TRBV6-1	TRBJ1-2	many	TGTGCCAGCAGTGTAAATCGTATTGACTACACCTTC	CASSVNRIDYTF
.	14	TRBV6-2/TRBV6-3	TRBJ2-3	.	TGTGCCAGCAGTGACCCGGGCGAGTCAGATACGCAGTATTTT	CASSDPGESDTQYF
.	14	TRBV4-1	TRBJ1-2	.	TGCGCCAGCAGGCTCCCGGGACGCGGACTGGGCTACACCTTC	CASRLPGRGLGYTF
.	13	TRBV6-2/TRBV6-3	TRBJ1-5	few	TGTGCCATACAGGGATATAGCAATCAGCCCCAGCATTTT	CAIQGYSNQPQHF
TRBD1	14	TRBV24-1	TRBJ2-7	few	TGTGCCACCAGTGATCCCGGGACAGTAAGCGAGCAGTACTTC	CATSDPGTVSEQYF
.	15	TRBV7-9	TRBJ1-2	.	TGTGCCAGCGGCTCTCCTCTAGCAGGGCCCGAGGGCTACACCTTC	CASGSPLAGPEGYTF
TRBD2	15	TRBV20-1	TRBJ2-1	.	TGCAGTGTCCTCACCGGGACTAGTCCCTACAATGAGCAGTTCTTC	CSVLTGTSPYNEQFF
.	12	TRBV18	TRBJ2-5	.	TGTGCCGCCGGGGTGCACCAAGAGACCCAGTACTTC	CAAGVHQETQYF